Listed here are 8 T cell receptor beta chains from one sample, sequenced in a study of blood T cell repertoires in COVID-19. TCRdb keeps only in-frame clones here, not all; method: immunoSEQ multiplex PCR. Among some 39,000 clones listed, approximately 85% were seen once. Sequencing input: peripheral blood. All receptors come from a man aged 60-69 years with acute or convalescent COVID-19.

This clone has more than one count but fewer than ten. CDR3 protein: CASRPGGAYGYTF. In nucleotides, the CDR3 is TGTGCCAGTAGGCCGGGGGGTGCCTATGGCTACACCTTC. The gene calls are TRBV19 and TRBJ1-2; D possibly corresponds to TRBD1 (5 bases). The CDR3 spans 13 residues. CDR1 is LNHDA, CDR2 SQIVND, per germline (reference sequence). V gave up 6 bases and J gave up 4 bases, with 12 bases separating them.

The V call is TRBV27, the J call TRBJ1-1; 9 positions match TRBD1. V trimming: 3 bases; J trimming: 8 bases; junction bases outside the gene matches: 10. CDR1 is MNHEY, CDR2 SMNVEV, per germline (reference sequence). The CDR3 loop spans 15 amino acids. The CDR3 protein is CASSFVGTGTREAFF. The CDR3 DNA reads as TGTGCCAGCAGTTTCGTTGGGACAGGGACAAGGGAAGCTTTCTTT.

This clone was seen a few times. This chain connects TRBV6-1 to TRBJ2-7; TRBD2 is a possible D gene (6 bases). This CDR3 is built from 13 residues. Between the trimmed V and J ends, which lost 2 bases and 2 bases, there was a span of 7 bases. Per the germline V gene, CDR1 is MNHNS and CDR2 is SASEGT. In DNA form, the CDR3 reads TGTGCCAGCAGTGAAACGGGAGCCTACGAGCAGTACTTC. It translates to CASSETGAYEQYF.

This clone was observed once. The J gene is TRBJ2-3, the V gene TRBV4-2; D is possibly TRBD1 (6 bases). The CDR3 is 15 amino acids. CDR1 and CDR2 (germline): LGHNA, YNFKEQ. The V gene lost 2 bases and the J gene lost 4 bases, with 13 bases spanning the gap. CDR3 protein: CASSQRYRAPDTQYF. The CDR3 nucleotides are TGTGCCAGCAGCCAAAGATACAGGGCCCCAGATACGCAGTATTTT.

This rearrangement joins TRBV7-3 to TRBJ2-3, with a tentative D call TRBD2 (6 bases). The germline V and J ends were trimmed by 8 bases and 2 bases, with 14 bases remaining between them. Per germline, CDR1 SGHTA and CDR2 FQGTGA. The CDR3 contains 14 residues. The CDR3 here is CASSNGGDTDTQYF. As DNA, the CDR3 is TGTGCCAGCTCCAACGGGGGAGACACAGATACGCAGTATTTT. The variable domain in full, with the rest retrieved from reference TRBV7-3 and TRBJ2-3, is GAGVSQTPSNKVTEKGKYVELRCDPISGHTALYWYRQSLGQGPEFLIYFQGTGAADDSGLPNDRFFAVRPEGSVSTLKIQRTERGDSAVYLCASSNGGDTDTQYFGPGTRLTVL.

The chain couples TRBV28 to TRBJ2-7, with 9 bases that match TRBD2. The germline V gene has CDR1 MDHEN and CDR2 SYDVKM. This CDR3 region has 15 residues. As DNA, the CDR3 is TGTGGGATTGGGGTGGCGGGAGGGACCTTTAACGAGCAGTACTTC. This gives the protein CGIGVAGGTFNEQYF.

The chain has TRBV4-1 and TRBJ2-1, with a possible D match to TRBD1 (6 bases). Trimming pared 1 base from V and 0 bases from J, leaving 10 bases between. Germline CDR1 and CDR2: MGHRA and YSYEKL. The CDR3 spans 16 residues. CDR3 nucleotides: TGCGCCAGCAGCCAAGCTCTAGGGGGCTCCTACAATGAGCAGTTCTTC. It encodes CASSQALGGSYNEQFF.

The chain joins TRBV10-3 to TRBJ1-6, with D uncertain. Germline V gene sequence: CDR1 ENHRY, CDR2 SYGVKD. Trimming removed 4 bases from V and 12 bases from J, with 10 bases in between. The length of the CDR3 is 12 residues. This CDR3 is CAISAGSRPLHF. CDR3 sequence (DNA): TGTGCCATCAGTGCGGGGAGCAGACCCCTCCACTTT.